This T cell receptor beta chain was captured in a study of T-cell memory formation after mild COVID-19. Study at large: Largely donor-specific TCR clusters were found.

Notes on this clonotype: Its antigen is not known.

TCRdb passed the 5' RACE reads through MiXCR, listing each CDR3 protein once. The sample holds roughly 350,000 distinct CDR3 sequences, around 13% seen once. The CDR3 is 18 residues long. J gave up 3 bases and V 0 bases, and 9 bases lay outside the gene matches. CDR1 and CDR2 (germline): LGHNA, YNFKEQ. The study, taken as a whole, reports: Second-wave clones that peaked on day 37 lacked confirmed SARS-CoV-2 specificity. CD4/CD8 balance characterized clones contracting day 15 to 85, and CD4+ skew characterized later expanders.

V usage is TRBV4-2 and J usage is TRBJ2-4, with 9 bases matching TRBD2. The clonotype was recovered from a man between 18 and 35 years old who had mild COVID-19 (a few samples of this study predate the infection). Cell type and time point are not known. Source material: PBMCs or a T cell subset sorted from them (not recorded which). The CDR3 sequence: CASSQDARGGLVKNIQYF. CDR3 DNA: TGTGCCAGCAGCCAAGACGCGCGGGGGGGCTTAGTCAAAAACATTCAGTACTTC.